These T cell receptor beta chains were read from a single sample in a study of CD4 T cells in relation to SARS-CoV-2 and coronaviruses. Their antigen targets remain unknown. The table came from immunoSEQ multiplex PCR; TCRdb's copy has only in-frame clones and leaves some out. The sample consists of under 25,000 clones, 75% to 80% of them appearing once. Source material: CD4+ T cells from PBMCs, cultured in vitro. The receptor source for this set is a human donor in good health. Each CDR3 is given with its conserved first and last residue. The order of the fields is clone size, CDR3 length, J gene, V gene, D gene, CDR3 protein, CDR3 DNA. D genes are given only for firm matches. Some rows have no size entry. The others give once, few or many, or a class for an expanded clone.

>-|14|TRBJ2-3|TRBV7-9|TRBD1
CASSSGTGTDTQYF
TGTGCCAGCAGCTCCGGGACAGGCACAGATACGCAGTATTTT
>-|11|TRBJ2-1|TRBV20-1|-
CSASSYNEQFF
TGCAGTGCTAGCTCCTACAATGAGCAGTTCTTC
>-|16|TRBJ2-5|TRBV19|TRBD1
CASSIGQGRQEETQYF
TGTGCCAGTAGTATTGGACAGGGTAGGCAAGAAGAGACCCAGTACTTC
>-|13|TRBJ1-2|TRBV5-6|TRBD1
CASSYTGGGGYTF
TGTGCCAGCAGTTACACAGGGGGGGGTGGCTACACCTTC
>-|14|TRBJ2-1|TRBV24-1|-
CATSDTGPKREQFF
TGTGCCACCAGTGACACGGGACCTAAAAGGGAGCAGTTCTTC
>once|23|TRBJ2-2|TRBV7-3|TRBD2
CASSIKLLLPLLLAGESTGELFF
TGTGCCAGCAGCATAAAACTACTTCTACCCCTGCTACTAGCGGGAGAATCCACCGGGGAGCTGTTTTTT
>few|14|TRBJ2-7|TRBV5-1|TRBD2
CASSLTSDNYEQYF
TGCGCCAGCAGCTTAACTAGCGATAACTACGAGCAGTACTTC
>-|11|TRBJ1-1|TRBV3-1/TRBV3-2|-
CASRGLSEAFF
TGTGCCAGCAGAGGCCTGTCCGAAGCTTTCTTT
>-|16|TRBJ2-2|TRBV18|TRBD2
CASSPRLAGDTGELFF
TGTGCCAGCTCACCAAGACTAGCGGGAGATACCGGGGAGCTGTTTTTT
>once|13|TRBJ1-1|TRBV7-2|-
CASSPGEGTEAFF
TGTGCCAGCAGCCCTGGGGAGGGGACTGAAGCTTTCTTT
>few|12|TRBJ1-2|TRBV24-1|-
CATSDGGYGYTF
TGTGCCACCAGTGATGGGGGCTATGGCTACACCTTC
>-|16|TRBJ1-5|TRBV19|-
CASSILAAIGNQPQHF
TGTGCCAGTAGTATACTCGCAGCTATTGGCAATCAGCCCCAGCATTTT
>-|14|TRBJ2-6|TRBV2|-
CASRDTTGANVLTF
TGTGCCAGCAGGGATACCACTGGGGCCAACGTCCTGACTTTC
>-|14|TRBJ1-3|TRBV6-5|TRBD1
CAGARDRGLDTIYF
TGTGCCGGCGCGAGGGACAGGGGTCTTGACACCATATATTTT
>-|17|TRBJ2-1|TRBV11-3|-
CASSLVGTLNSYNEQFF
TGTGCCAGCAGCTTGGTGGGAACCCTAAACTCCTACAATGAGCAGTTCTTC
>-|16|TRBJ2-7|TRBV2|TRBD1
CASSVARTGFSYEQYF
TGTGCCAGCAGCGTGGCCCGGACAGGTTTCTCCTACGAGCAGTACTTC
>-|15|TRBJ2-7|TRBV27|TRBD2
CASSRPGLAGYEQYF
TGTGCCAGCAGTCGACCGGGACTAGCGGGCTACGAGCAGTACTTC
>-|13|TRBJ1-2|TRBV24-1|-
CATSSRQDVGYTF
TGTGCCACCAGTTCTCGACAGGACGTTGGCTACACCTTC
>-|15|TRBJ2-7|TRBV19|-
CASSTKLTGGHEQYF
TGTGCCAGTAGTACGAAGCTGACAGGAGGCCACGAGCAGTACTTC
>-|18|TRBJ1-5|TRBV24-1|-
CATSEPGRKNYSNQPQHF
TGTGCCACCAGTGAACCAGGACGAAAAAATTATAGCAATCAGCCCCAGCATTTT
>-|15|TRBJ2-1|TRBV5-1|TRBD2
CASSVTSGGGYEQFF
TGCGCCAGCAGCGTGACTAGCGGGGGGGGGTATGAGCAGTTCTTC
>few|14|TRBJ1-2|TRBV4-2|TRBD1
CASSPRTGEGGYTF
TGTGCCAGCAGCCCCCGGACAGGGGAGGGTGGCTACACCTTC
>few|16|TRBJ2-2|TRBV2|-
CASREGPRVYTGELFF
TGTGCCAGCAGGGAGGGCCCCAGGGTGTACACCGGGGAGCTGTTTTTT
>-|16|TRBJ2-7|TRBV28|-
CASNSASLVGRHEQYF
TGTGCCAGCAACTCGGCTAGTCTTGTGGGGCGACACGAGCAGTACTTC
>-|16|TRBJ1-3|TRBV2|-
CASRQEQGYSGNTIYF
TGTGCCAGCAGACAGGAACAGGGTTACTCTGGAAACACCATATATTTT
>-|13|TRBJ2-7|TRBV7-2|-
CASSPAEGYEQYF
TGTGCCAGCAGCCCCGCCGAGGGTTACGAGCAGTACTTC
>-|15|TRBJ1-5|TRBV27|-
CASSLLGGGNQPQHF
TGTGCCAGCAGTTTATTGGGGGGTGGCAATCAGCCCCAGCATTTT
>-|16|TRBJ2-5|TRBV3-1/TRBV3-2|TRBD2
CASSPGSGGTQETQYF
TGTGCCAGCAGCCCGGGCTCGGGAGGCACCCAAGAGACCCAGTACTTC
>-|14|TRBJ2-5|TRBV19|TRBD1
CASQRQGGQETQYF
TGTGCCAGTCAGCGACAGGGGGGTCAAGAGACCCAGTACTTC
>-|14|TRBJ2-5|TRBV7-2|-
CASSRTRTQETQYF
TGTGCCAGCAGCCGCACGCGGACCCAAGAGACCCAGTACTTC
>-|14|TRBJ2-1|TRBV9|-
CASSVYSRDNEQFF
TGTGCCAGCAGCGTATATTCCAGAGACAATGAGCAGTTCTTC
>-|14|TRBJ2-1|TRBV5-1|-
CASSYRTAKNEQFF
TGCGCCAGCAGCTATCGGACAGCGAAAAATGAGCAGTTCTTC
>-|15|TRBJ2-2|TRBV27|-
CASSLIIEGAGELFF
TGTGCCAGCAGTTTAATCATAGAGGGGGCCGGGGAGCTGTTTTTT
>-|15|TRBJ2-4|TRBV6-5|TRBD2
CASTYSGRAGNIQYF
TGTGCCAGCACTTATAGCGGGAGGGCGGGGAACATTCAGTACTTC
>-|16|TRBJ2-3|TRBV6-6|TRBD2
CASSRGLAGGPDTQYF
TGTGCCAGCAGTCGGGGACTAGCGGGAGGGCCTGATACGCAGTATTTT
>-|15|TRBJ2-5|TRBV5-6|-
CASSLAQGAQETQYF
TGTGCCAGCAGCTTGGCCCAGGGAGCCCAAGAGACCCAGTACTTC
>-|15|TRBJ1-2|TRBV5-1|-
CASSLAGDRWDGYTF
TGCGCCAGCAGCTTGGCCGGGGACCGGTGGGATGGCTACACCTTC
>-|14|TRBJ2-7|TRBV3-1/TRBV3-2|-
CASSQGLTSYEQYF
TGTGCCAGCAGTCAGGGGCTTACCTCCTACGAGCAGTACTTC
>-|13|TRBJ2-3|TRBV7-2|-
CASSRPLTDTQYF
TGTGCCAGCAGTCGTCCCTTGACAGATACGCAGTATTTT
>-|13|TRBJ2-7|TRBV7-2|-
CASSLATGTEQYF
TGTGCCAGCAGCTTAGCAACAGGGACCGAGCAGTACTTC
>-|15|TRBJ2-7|TRBV5-4|TRBD2
CASSLGGLAVYEQYF
TGTGCCAGCAGCCTTGGGGGACTAGCGGTCTACGAGCAGTACTTC
>-|16|TRBJ2-2|TRBV24-1|TRBD1
CATSDEQGARTGELFF
TGTGCCACCAGTGATGAACAGGGGGCGAGGACCGGGGAGCTGTTTTTT
>-|13|TRBJ2-7|TRBV27|TRBD2
CASRTSGIGEQYF
TGTGCCAGCAGGACTAGCGGGATCGGTGAGCAGTACTTC
>-|13|TRBJ1-2|TRBV29-1|-
CSVAEDGISGYTF
TGCAGCGTTGCCGAAGACGGTATCTCTGGCTACACCTTC
>-|16|TRBJ2-1|TRBV5-4|TRBD2
CASSLVDLAGGNEQFF
TGTGCCAGCAGCTTGGTGGACCTAGCGGGGGGCAATGAGCAGTTCTTC
>-|15|TRBJ1-2|TRBV4-1|-
CASSIGYGNVYGYTF
TGCGCCAGCAGCATCGGGTATGGCAACGTCTATGGCTACACCTTC
>-|13|TRBJ2-1|TRBV25-1|-
CASSDRDGSVQFF
TGTGCCAGCAGTGACAGGGATGGTTCCGTACAGTTCTTC